This TCR beta chain emerged from a study of T cell repertoires in cytomegalovirus infection. Via MiXCR, TCRdb re-called the reads, giving one row per CDR3 protein. The sample has around 330,000 distinct CDR3 sequences, roughly a sixth seen once; the top ten hold around 12%. The germline CDR1 and CDR2 sequences are SNHLY and FYNNEI. This CDR3 has 14 amino acids. Trimming stripped 3 bases from V and 1 base from J, with 9 bases between. The sample was PBMCs. V and J are TRBV2 and TRBJ1-1, with a tentative D call TRBD1 (5 bases). The clonotype was recovered from a human donor in good health (CMV status not recorded). Some clones in this sample may be carry-over from other donors' samples. The CDR3 DNA follows: TGTGCCAGCAGTGACCAGGGAGGGAACACTGAAGCTTTCTTT. It translates to CASSDQGGNTEAFF. Variable domain in full (rest from reference TRBV2 and TRBJ1-1): EPEVTQTPSHQVTQMGQEVILRCVPISNHLYFYWYRQILGQKVEFLVSFYNNEISEKSEIFDDQFSVERPDGSNFTLKIRSTKLEDSAMYFCASSDQGGNTEAFFGQGTRLTVV.